Listed below are T cell receptor beta chains from one sample, sequenced in a study of neoadjuvant nivolumab and ipilimumab in lung cancer. The assay was immunoSEQ multiplex PCR, and TCRdb's table has in-frame clones only and misses some. The table lists 8,500 to 10,000 clones, over 60% of them singletons. The input for sequencing was tumor tissue, taken after neoadjuvant nivolumab, alone or with ipilimumab, at or shortly before surgery. All receptors come from an adult with non-small cell lung cancer. Some clones in this sample may be carry-over from other donors' samples. CDR3s include the opening cysteine and the closing phenylalanine or tryptophan. A D gene is named only where the DNA matches it firmly. Clone size is given for some rows only: seen once, a few or many times, or a class if the clone is expanded.

v_gene	abundance	d_gene	j_gene	CDR3aa	CDR3nt
TRBV29-1	.	.	TRBJ2-7	CSVQSDLSSYEQYF	TGCAGCGTCCAGTCTGACTTAAGCTCCTACGAGCAGTACTTC
TRBV7-9	.	.	TRBJ2-7	CASSLESPWHYEQYF	TGTGCCAGCAGCTTAGAGAGTCCTTGGCACTACGAGCAGTACTTC
TRBV18	.	.	TRBJ2-3	CASSPGGNADTQYF	TGTGCCAGCTCACCAGGGGGCAACGCAGATACGCAGTATTTT
TRBV7-2	.	TRBD2	TRBJ2-7	CASRPSYSGSNEQYF	TGTGCCAGCAGGCCCTCTTATAGCGGGAGTAATGAGCAGTACTTC
TRBV13	few	TRBD2	TRBJ2-7	CASSSGFYEQYF	TGTGCCAGCTCTAGCGGGTTCTACGAGCAGTACTTC
TRBV2	.	.	TRBJ2-7	CASSEFRGFSEQYF	TGTGCCAGCAGTGAATTCAGGGGATTCAGCGAGCAGTACTTC
TRBV18	.	TRBD2	TRBJ2-1	CASSPLAGVRVYEQFF	TGTGCCAGCTCACCCTTAGCGGGAGTCAGGGTATATGAGCAGTTCTTC
TRBV5-1	.	TRBD1	TRBJ2-7	CASSPGQGAIEQYF	TGCGCCAGCAGCCCTGGACAGGGGGCGATCGAGCAGTACTTC
TRBV6-1	.	.	TRBJ2-3	CASSYRDTQYF	TGTGCCAGCAGTTACAGAGATACGCAGTATTTT
TRBV29-1	.	.	TRBJ1-2	CSVAAGVYGYTF	TGCAGCGTTGCCGCAGGGGTTTATGGCTACACCTTC
TRBV7-9	.	.	TRBJ2-7	CASSLIYEQYF	TGTGCCAGCAGCCTAATCTACGAGCAGTACTTC
TRBV4-1	.	.	TRBJ2-7	CASSRGGGLNEQYF	TGCGCCAGCAGCCGAGGTGGGGGGCTAAACGAGCAGTACTTC
TRBV5-5	.	.	TRBJ2-7	CASSQGDSRYEQYF	TGTGCCAGCAGCCAAGGGGATAGCCGCTACGAGCAGTACTTC
TRBV6-5	.	.	TRBJ2-1	CASSYSTGGESNEQFF	TGTGCCAGCAGTTACTCGACGGGGGGCGAAAGCAATGAGCAGTTCTTC
TRBV7-9	.	.	TRBJ1-6	CASSRSDSYNSPLHF	TGTGCCAGCAGCCGTTCCGATTCCTATAATTCACCCCTCCACTTT
TRBV7-3	few	.	TRBJ1-1	CASSLGGMNTEAFF	TGTGCCAGCAGCTTAGGCGGGATGAACACTGAAGCTTTCTTT
TRBV5-1	.	.	TRBJ2-7	CASSLALGGHEQYF	TGCGCCAGCAGCTTGGCCCTGGGGGGGCACGAGCAGTACTTC
TRBV5-6	.	.	TRBJ2-2	CASSLFLPTSSTGELFF	TGTGCCAGCAGCTTGTTTCTCCCAACCTCGAGCACCGGGGAGCTGTTTTTT
TRBV11-2	.	.	TRBJ2-1	CASSQRTLGNEQFF	TGTGCCAGCAGCCAACGGACGCTGGGGAATGAGCAGTTCTTC
TRBV5-1	.	.	TRBJ1-1	CASSLDRIAFF	TGCGCCAGCAGCTTGGACAGGATAGCTTTCTTT
TRBV9	.	.	TRBJ1-2	CASSAQSGGYTF	TGTGCCAGCAGCGCCCAATCCGGCGGCTACACCTTC
TRBV5-8	.	.	TRBJ1-1	CASSAGTAKYTEAFF	TGTGCCAGCAGCGCTGGGACCGCCAAGTACACTGAAGCTTTCTTT
TRBV7-8	.	.	TRBJ1-1	CASSLGGGTEAFF	TGTGCCAGCAGCTTAGGTGGTGGAACTGAAGCTTTCTTT
TRBV18	.	.	TRBJ1-2	CASSGNREQGYTF	TGTGCCAGCTCAGGAAACAGGGAACAAGGCTACACCTTC
TRBV19	.	TRBD1	TRBJ2-7	CASGQGALEQYF	TGTGCCAGCGGACAGGGGGCTCTCGAGCAGTACTTC
TRBV7-2	.	.	TRBJ2-7	CASSQNRNEQYF	TGTGCCAGCAGCCAAAACAGGAACGAGCAGTACTTC
TRBV11-3	once	.	TRBJ2-7	CASSPFTAPYEQYF	TGTGCCAGCAGCCCCTTTACCGCGCCCTACGAGCAGTACTTC
TRBV6-6	few	.	TRBJ2-7	CATDRGDEQYF	TGTGCCACCGACCGAGGGGACGAGCAGTACTTC